The source of this T cell receptor beta chain is a study of blood T cell repertoires in COVID-19 (TCRdb year 2020). General notes on the study: Collaborator samples came from the United States, Italy and Spain and covered acute and convalescent phases of COVID-19. The material from the prospective study consisted of cDNA or gDNA derived from T cells, B-cell-depleted T cells, or PBMCs. The samples were drawn from the first 160 participants of the ongoing ImmuneRACE study and from 950 to 1,500 subjects provided by 6 global collaborators. The repertoires were made available in a free public database intended to serve as a resource for research on the immune response to SARS-CoV-2. Where available, HLA class I and class II types were obtained from metadata supplied by the sample provider rather than from assay-based typing. Deeply sampled blood TCRbeta repertoires from subjects exposed to, actively infected with, or recovered from COVID-19 were included in the dataset. A de-identified subject ID, COVID-19 status, age in years and sex were almost always included in the sample metadata.

In its sample, this clone was seen once. Its antigen remains unidentified. The record has no base qualities; no much larger clone is one base away. TCRbeta CDR3 regions were amplified from genomic DNA using the immunoSEQ Assay, a bias-controlled multiplex PCR. Per the original workflow: Within the assay, amplification of reference gene primers was used to estimate how many nucleated cells each sample contained. Sequence reads were collapsed and filtered to measure the absolute abundance of every unique TCRbeta CDR3 rearrangement. For each sample, productive Simpson clonality was calculated by taking the square root of Simpson's diversity index across productive rearrangements. TCRdb re-hosts the immuneACCESS table, in-frame sequences only. Its copies lack some clones; in the studies checked, an unresolved V gene accounts for under half of them, and the cause for the rest is not known. For V, J and clone size, that table is used; D and trimming come from the DNA. The sample has some 260,000 clones on record, about four fifths of them singletons. The ten biggest clones cover 2.5% to 3.5% of the sample.

Collaborating institutions collected whole blood in K2EDTA tubes following their own protocols. For TCRbeta analysis, collaborators shipped samples in one of three forms: frozen whole blood, isolated PBMCs, or DNA extracted from either of those sample types. Findings and caveats that apply to the study as a whole: The quantity of clinical and demographic metadata differed by source and by participant and was supplied without curation.

Taken from cysteine to phenylalanine, the CDR3 has 13 residues. The sequence is cut down to CDR3 DNA, 39 bases in frame from base 1. The germline V gene yields LGHNA for CDR1 and YSLEER for CDR2. From V the trimming removes 0 bases and from J it removes 10 bases, while the gene matches leave 2 bases of the junction unaccounted for. What was sequenced was peripheral blood. The sequence was obtained from a woman aged 18-29 years with acute or convalescent COVID-19. The rearranged chain carries TRBV4-3 and TRBJ2-1; the junction holds 8 bases that match TRBD2. The nucleotides are TGCGCCAGCAGCCAAGACTCTAGCGGGGAGCAGTTCTTC. This yields the protein CASSQDSSGEQFF.